The clone carrying this T cell receptor beta chain was seen a handful of times. This record comes from a study of blood T cell repertoires in COVID-19. Overall study: The United States, Italy and Spain supplied acute and convalescent COVID-19 samples.

Authors' analysis steps: Amplification of reference gene primers was used by the study to estimate nucleated cell counts. The data were produced by immunoSEQ multiplex PCR, yet TCRdb's version contains in-frame clones alone and is incomplete. V and J calls and clone size are as listed in that table; D and trimming were resolved from the DNA. Here the sample spans approximately 50,000 clones, 91% being singletons. There are 18 residues in the CDR3. Germline V gives CDR1 MDHEN, CDR2 SYDVKM. After removal of 4 bases from V and 5 bases from J, the junction contained 15 bases not matched to a gene. This chain links TRBV28 with TRBJ1-1, with 11 positions matching TRBD1. This TCR was recovered from a man in his fifties with active COVID-19. Sample: peripheral blood. The CDR3 region is CASSSLGRFGTGGTEAFF. The CDR3, as DNA: TGTGCCAGCAGTTCCCTAGGGCGATTTGGGACAGGGGGTACTGAAGCTTTCTTT. Looking up the rest from reference TRBV28 and TRBJ1-1 gives the full variable domain: DVKVTQSSRYLVKRTGEKVFLECVQDMDHENMFWYRQDPGLGLRLIYFSYDVKMKEKGDIPEGYSVSREKKERFSLILESASTNQTSMYLCASSSLGRFGTGGTEAFFGQGTRLTVV.